These 24 T cell receptor beta chains came from one sample sequenced in a study of Graves' ophthalmopathy and Graves' hyperthyroidism. TCR beta CDR3 regions were amplified from RNA transcripts. The first-round RT-PCR employed HTBI primers together with the Qiagen OneStep RT-PCR kit. A multiplex PCR was then performed as the second round. TCRdb passed the multiplex PCR reads through MiXCR, listing each CDR3 protein once. Of a few hundred thousand distinct CDR3 sequences in the sample, roughly a sixth were seen once. Input material: peripheral blood. The origin of the receptors is an adult man with Graves' ophthalmopathy.

This clonotype was seen ten or more times. The chain employs TRBV5-1 and TRBJ2-1; 13 bases agree with TRBD2. The CDR3 is 15 amino acids. Germline V gene lookup returns CDR1 SGHRS and CDR2 YFSETQ. J was trimmed by 9 bases and V by 1 base; bases with no gene match: 4. This chain's CDR3 is CASSLRTSGGGEQFF. DNA of the CDR3: TGCGCCAGCAGCTTGAGGACTAGCGGGGGCGGTGAGCAGTTCTTC.

This clonotype was picked up many times. The chain couples TRBV27 to TRBJ2-6; TRBD2 agrees at 10 bases. In germline, CDR1 is MNHEY, CDR2 SMNVEV (reference sequence). The CDR3 spans 16 residues. CDR3 DNA: TGTGCTTCCGGACTAGCGGTTACCTCTGGGGCCAACGTCCTGACTTTC. This translates into CASGLAVTSGANVLTF.

This clonotype showed up many times. V is TRBV12-3 or TRBV12-4 and J is TRBJ1-2; D is unresolved. The CDR3 contains 13 residues. Trimming left V 2 bases short and J 1 base short, with 5 bases between. The CDR3 is CASSLQNNYGYTF. The CDR3 nucleotides are TGTGCCAGCAGTTTACAGAATAACTATGGCTACACCTTC.

In its sample, this clonotype was seen many times. The genes are TRBV12-3 or TRBV12-4 and TRBJ1-3; D gene unclear. V was shortened by 5 bases and J by 3 bases, with 2 bases between the two germline ends. The CDR3 is made up of 11 amino acids. The CDR3 here is CASSRGNTIYF. The CDR3 nucleotides read TGTGCCAGCAGTCGTGGAAACACCATATATTTT.

This clonotype was recorded at least ten times. The chain combines TRBV12-3 or TRBV12-4 with TRBJ2-5, with 7 bases that match TRBD2. V was pared by 1 base and J by 5 bases, with 4 bases of the junction left unmatched. The CDR3 loop spans 14 amino acids. The CDR3 DNA reads TGTGCCAGCAGTTTAGATCGGGGGGTTGAGACCCAGTACTTC. Its protein product is CASSLDRGVETQYF.

Many counts were recorded for this clonotype. V and J are TRBV11-2 and TRBJ2-5; the D is unclear. The CDR3 runs to 14 residues. V lost 5 bases, J lost 0 bases, and 10 bases lay in between. CDR1 and CDR2 from the germline V gene are SGHAT and FQNNGV. This CDR3 is CASSLQQHQETQYF. DNA of the CDR3: TGTGCCAGCAGCCTCCAACAGCACCAAGAGACCCAGTACTTC.

This chain connects TRBV27 to TRBJ2-3, with 8 bases lining up with TRBD1. CDR1 and CDR2 from the germline V gene are MNHEY and SMNVEV (reference sequence). The junction had 6 bases not matched to a gene; V was cut back by 2 bases and J by 8 bases. This CDR3 spans 14 amino acids. The CDR3 DNA sequence: TGTGCCAGCAGTTTACAGGGGGCTCTGGCTACGCAGTATTTT. The encoded protein is CASSLQGALATQYF.

This clonotype has a count of ten or more. V is TRBV5-8 and J is TRBJ2-6; 9 bases are a match to TRBD2. The V gene end was trimmed by 0 bases and the J gene end by 2 bases; junction bases not matched to a gene: 9. CDR1 is SGHTS, CDR2 YDEGEE, per germline. CDR3 length: 19 amino acids. CDR3 coding DNA: TGTGCCAGCAGCTTGGGGGTAGCGGGAGAGATAACTGGGGCCAACGTCCTGACTTTC. It codes for CASSLGVAGEITGANVLTF.

This clonotype was counted at least ten times. This chain links TRBV6-5 with TRBJ2-7; a weak D match, TRBD1 (5 bases). CDR3 length: 15 amino acids. The germline gives CDR1 MNHEY, CDR2 SVGAGI. Trimming took 0 bases from V and 3 from J, leaving 12 bases between them. CDR3 bases: TGTGCCAGCAGTTACTCGATTGTAGGGGTCTACGAGCAGTACTTC. Amino acids: CASSYSIVGVYEQYF.

This clonotype showed up many times. The chain uses TRBV5-1 and TRBJ2-4; 12 bases are shared with TRBD2. The V and J ends lost 4 bases and 5 bases, in that order; junction bases with no gene match: 16. CDR1 is SGHRS, CDR2 YFSETQ, per germline. There are 19 residues in the CDR3. The CDR3 DNA reads as TGCGCCAGCAGCAAAAGACTAGCGGGGGAACTCCAGCCCCAAAACATTCAGTACTTC. Protein sequence: CASSKRLAGELQPQNIQYF.

This clonotype was counted many times. This chain uses TRBV11-2 with TRBJ1-1; no clear D. The CDR3 loop spans 12 amino acids. In germline, CDR1 is SGHAT, CDR2 FQNNGV. V dropped 6 bases and J dropped 6 bases, with 11 bases sitting between them. CDR3 coding DNA: TGTGCCAGCAGACCACAAACAGCTGAAGCTTTCTTT. It yields the protein CASRPQTAEAFF.

This clonotype came up many times. This rearrangement joins TRBV14 to TRBJ2-7; perhaps TRBD1 as D (6 bases). Germline loops: CDR1 SGHDN, CDR2 FVKESK. The V and J ends lost 3 bases and 3 bases respectively, with 12 bases between them. The CDR3 has 14 residues. CDR3 DNA: TGTGCCAGCAGCCAGATACGGGACATCTACGAGCAGTACTTC. Its protein is CASSQIRDIYEQYF.

This clonotype was picked up many times. V usage is TRBV20-1 and J usage is TRBJ1-1; D possibly corresponds to TRBD1 (5 bases). V lost 5 bases and J lost 4, with 23 bases in between. CDR3 length: 16 residues. Germline assignment: CDR1 DFQATT and CDR2 SNEGSKA (reference sequence). Written as DNA, the CDR3 is TGCAGTGCTTGGGGTCCGGGACTGTTCTACAGCACTGAAGCTTTCTTT. Amino acid sequence: CSAWGPGLFYSTEAFF.

Note on this clonotype: This CDR3 is missing its conserved last phenylalanine or tryptophan, likely due to a read error. This chain links TRBV12-3 or TRBV12-4 with TRBJ2-5, with D hard to call. This CDR3 has 13 amino acids. The V gene lost 3 bases and the J gene lost 4 bases, with 9 bases spanning the gap. CDR3 sequence (DNA): TGTGCCAGCAGTTTGGGTCACCCAGAGACCCAGTACTCC. Amino acid sequence: CASSLGHPETQYS.

This clonotype was seen many times. The V gene is TRBV6-2 or TRBV6-3, the J gene TRBJ1-5; the match to TRBD1 covers 7 bases. J lost 7 bases, V lost 6 bases, and 12 bases had no gene match. The CDR3 covers 15 residues. Germline V CDR1 and CDR2: MNHEY, SVGEGT. CDR3 sequence: CASSRGGQAQQPQHF. The CDR3 DNA follows: TGTGCCAGCAGCCGCGGCGGACAGGCTCAGCAGCCCCAGCATTTT.

This clonotype was seen repeatedly, ten times or more. A much bigger clone sits one base away, suggesting this may be a read error. The J gene is TRBJ1-1, the V gene TRBV19; D unclear. Trimming pared 9 bases from V and 1 base from J, leaving 9 bases between. The germline V gene has CDR1 LNHDA and CDR2 SQIVND (reference sequence). The CDR3 loop spans 12 amino acids. The CDR3 protein is CASSQTNTEAFF. In nucleotides, the CDR3 is TGTGCCAGCAGCCAGACGAACACTGAAGCTTTCTTT.

This clonotype was observed many times. The V and J genes are TRBV29-1 and TRBJ2-7, with TRBD1 matching over 7 bases. The CDR3 is 11 amino acids. With 5 bases clipped from V and 5 bases from J, the junction kept 3 bases outside the gene matches. CDR1 and CDR2 (germline): SQVTM, ANQGSEA. The CDR3 protein is CSVKGANEQYF. The CDR3 nucleotides read TGCAGCGTTAAGGGGGCCAACGAGCAGTACTTC.

This clonotype has ten or more counts. The CDR3 DNA is TGTGCCAGCAGCCAAGTTCCCGCATCCTACGAGCAGTACTTC. Residues: CASSQVPASYEQYF. V is TRBV3-1 and J is TRBJ2-7, with no clear D. The V gene's germline CDR1 is LGHDT and CDR2 YNNKEL (reference sequence). This CDR3 comprises 14 residues. Trimming cost V 1 base and J 1 base, with 8 bases left between them.

This clonotype was recorded many times. CDR3 in DNA: TGTGCCAGCAGCGCCCAGAGGGTAGGAACTACTGAAGCTTTCTTT. As protein: CASSAQRVGTTEAFF. This chain links TRBV11-2 with TRBJ1-1; D call uncertain. The CDR3 sequence is 15 residues long. The germline gives CDR1 SGHAT, CDR2 FQNNGV. V was trimmed by 5 bases and J by 5 bases, leaving 18 bases between them.

The gene calls are TRBV12-3 or TRBV12-4 and TRBJ1-1; D is uncertain. V lost 2 bases and J 7 bases, leaving 8 bases between the germline ends. CDR3 length: 12 residues. For the CDR3, the DNA is TGTGCCAGCAGTTTAAGGAGAGTTGAAGCTTTCTTT. Protein product: CASSLRRVEAFF.

CDR3 amino acids: CASSAHRRGNQETQYF. CDR3 in DNA: TGTGCCAGCAGTGCCCATCGCAGGGGAAACCAAGAGACCCAGTACTTC. This sequence joins TRBV6-1 and TRBJ2-5; weak D call: TRBD1 (6 bases). V shed 4 bases and J shed 0 bases, with 15 bases lying between them. There are 16 residues in the CDR3. Germline CDR1 reads MNHNS; CDR2 reads SASEGT.

This clonotype came up many times. The rearrangement uses TRBV7-2 and TRBJ2-3; no clear D. The germline CDR1 and CDR2 sequences are SGHTA and FQGNSA. V gave up 3 bases and J gave up 1 base, with 11 bases separating them. The CDR3 extends over 15 amino acids. This CDR3 is CASSFPLAGTDTQYF. DNA for the CDR3: TGTGCCAGCAGCTTCCCGCTGGCTGGCACAGATACGCAGTATTTT.

This clonotype was detected many times. The gene calls are TRBV2 and TRBJ1-5; D may be TRBD1 (6 bases). Germline loops: CDR1 SNHLY, CDR2 FYNNEI. The CDR3 loop spans 15 amino acids. V was clipped by 7 bases and J by 0 bases, with 13 bases between them. CDR3 sequence: CASTVNRVSNQPQHF. For the CDR3, the DNA is TGTGCCAGCACTGTGAACAGGGTTAGCAATCAGCCCCAGCATTTT.

The V call is TRBV9, the J call TRBJ2-2; D not resolved. The V end was cut by 0 bases, the J end by 1 base, with 10 bases between. Per the germline V gene, CDR1 is SGDLS and CDR2 is YYNGEE. This CDR3 spans 16 amino acids. The CDR3 DNA follows: TGTGCCAGCAGCGTAGGTGGCAGACTGAACACCGGGGAGCTGTTTTTT. Translated, it gives CASSVGGRLNTGELFF.